This TCR beta chain was captured in a study of blood T cell repertoires in COVID-19. In the study overall: Researchers got acute and convalescent COVID-19 samples from the United States, Italy and Spain. Sample material is recorded as cDNA or gDNA derived from T cells, B-cell-depleted T cells, or PBMCs.

The CDR3 has 18 amino acids. Trimming took 4 bases from V and 2 from J; bases not matched to a gene: 11. The germline V gene has CDR1 LGHNA and CDR2 YNFKEQ. In the original analysis: Researchers report that nucleated cell counts were estimated from reference gene primer amplification. Using immunoSEQ multiplex PCR, the repertoire was profiled, and TCRdb retains in-frame clones only, with some absent. That table furnishes V, J and clone size, whereas the DNA furnished D and trimming. The sample has over 45,000 clones, roughly 80% seen once; the top ten hold 6.5% to 9%. Sequences were obtained from peripheral blood. The sequence was obtained from a man aged 60 to 69 with active COVID-19. This chain joins TRBV4-2 and TRBJ2-3; TRBD2 matches at 11 bases. DNA of the CDR3: TGTGCCAGCAGCCCACAGGGGGGACTAGCGGAGGTCACAGATACGCAGTATTTT. It encodes CASSPQGGLAEVTDTQYF.